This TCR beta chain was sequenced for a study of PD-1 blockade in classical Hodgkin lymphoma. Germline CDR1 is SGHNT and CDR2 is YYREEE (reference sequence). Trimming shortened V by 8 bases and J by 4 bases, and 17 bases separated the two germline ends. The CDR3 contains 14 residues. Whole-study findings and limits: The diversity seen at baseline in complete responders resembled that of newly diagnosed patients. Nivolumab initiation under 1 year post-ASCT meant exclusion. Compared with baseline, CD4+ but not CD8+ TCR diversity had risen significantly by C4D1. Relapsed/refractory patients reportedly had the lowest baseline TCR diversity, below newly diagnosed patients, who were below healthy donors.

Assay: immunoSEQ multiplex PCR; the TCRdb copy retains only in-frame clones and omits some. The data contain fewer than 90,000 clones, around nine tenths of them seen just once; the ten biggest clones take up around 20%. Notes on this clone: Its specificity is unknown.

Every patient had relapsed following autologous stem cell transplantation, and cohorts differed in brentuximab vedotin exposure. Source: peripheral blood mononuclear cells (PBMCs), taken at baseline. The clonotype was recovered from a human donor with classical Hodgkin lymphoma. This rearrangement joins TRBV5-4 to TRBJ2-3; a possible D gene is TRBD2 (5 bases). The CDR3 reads CASQSRGVSDTQYF. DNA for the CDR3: TGTGCCAGTCAGTCCCGGGGTGTTTCAGATACGCAGTATTTT.